The rows below give T cell receptor beta chains drawn from one sample of a study of T cell repertoires in cytomegalovirus infection. MiXCR, run by TCRdb on the reads, gives a single entry per CDR3 protein. This table has more than 500,000 distinct CDR3 sequences, 16% appearing once. The material sequenced was CD8+ T cells from PBMCs. The receptors stem from a human donor in good health (CMV status not recorded). Some clones in this sample may be carry-over from other donors' samples. CDR3s include the opening cysteine and the closing phenylalanine or tryptophan. A D gene is named only where the DNA matches it firmly. Clone size is given for some rows only: seen once, a few or many times, or a class if the clone is expanded.

length	V	J	size	D	DNA	CDR3
19	TRBV7-6	TRBJ1-4	many	.	TGTGCCAGCAGCTTAGCCGACGCTGGCGTCAGTGGAACTAATGAAAAACTGTTTTTT	CASSLADAGVSGTNEKLFF
15	TRBV7-9	TRBJ1-3	many	.	TGTGCCAGCAGCGGGGACATCCTCTCTGGAAACACCATATATTTT	CASSGDILSGNTIYF
16	TRBV14	TRBJ2-7	.	.	TGTGCCAGCAGCCAGGGAGGAAGACGGCGGGTCTACGAGCAGTACTTC	CASSQGGRRRVYEQYF
15	TRBV6-1	TRBJ2-7	many	TRBD1	TGTGCCAGCAGCCTCCGGGACAGGGTCTCCTACGAGCAGTACTTC	CASSLRDRVSYEQYF
13	TRBV27	TRBJ2-1	.	TRBD1	TGTGCCAGCAGTCCCCGACAGGGCTATGAGCAGTTCTTC	CASSPRQGYEQFF
14	TRBV19	TRBJ1-2	.	TRBD1	TGTGCCAGTAGTTGGAGGGGGCAGAGTGCTGGCTACACCTTC	CASSWRGQSAGYTF
16	TRBV27	TRBJ1-5	.	.	TGTGCCAGCAGTTCGGGGAAGGGCAAAAGCAATCAGCCCCAGCATTTT	CASSSGKGKSNQPQHF
17	TRBV4-1	TRBJ2-3	.	.	TGCGCCAGCAGCCAAGATCGAGAGGGGCGCTTTCCAGATACGCAGTATTTT	CASSQDREGRFPDTQYF
19	TRBV19	TRBJ1-2	.	.	TGTGCCAGTAGTTATCTAGGTTATATACGAAACGACGGAAACTATGGCTACACCTTC	CASSYLGYIRNDGNYGYTF
12	TRBV5-4	TRBJ1-1	.	.	TGTGCCAGCAGCTTGCATAACACTGAAGCTTTCTTT	CASSLHNTEAFF
17	TRBV25-1	TRBJ1-3	.	.	TGTGCCAGCAGTGAACGTAGGGCCCTGGGGTTCGGAAACACCATATATTTT	CASSERRALGFGNTIYF
13	TRBV20-1	TRBJ2-7	.	.	TGCAGTGCTAGAGCCCCTACGGCCCTCGAGCAGTACTTC	CSARAPTALEQYF
17	TRBV12-3/TRBV12-4	TRBJ1-2	many	.	TGTGCCAGCAGTTTGAATGCCAGGTCCCCCCGCGGCTATGGCTACACCTTC	CASSLNARSPRGYGYTF
14	TRBV5-5	TRBJ2-3	few	.	TGTGCCAGCAACTGGGGGGGGGGGCAAGATACGCAGTATTTT	CASNWGGGQDTQYF
18	TRBV11-2	TRBJ2-2	many	.	TGTGCCAGCAGCGACACGGACAGAGGGAAAGGGTACACCGGGGAGCTGTTTTTT	CASSDTDRGKGYTGELFF
15	TRBV9	TRBJ2-3	.	.	TGTGCCAGCACCCGCAGGGGCTATGGGACAGATACGCAGTATTTT	CASTRRGYGTDTQYF
14	TRBV5-1	TRBJ1-2	few	.	TGCGCCAGCAGCTTGGAATGGGGCCTTTTTAGCTACACCTTC	CASSLEWGLFSYTF
13	TRBV28	TRBJ1-6	few	.	TGTGCCAGCAGTTGGATCGGATACTCACCCCTCCACTTT	CASSWIGYSPLHF
18	TRBV7-2	TRBJ2-1	many	.	TGTGCCAGCAGCTTAAGGGGCCCCCCGTGGTTGCCTAACAATGAGCAGTTCTTC	CASSLRGPPWLPNNEQFF
15	TRBV5-1	TRBJ2-1	.	.	TGCGCCAGCAGCTTGGGTACAGGGTATTACAATGAGCAGTTCTTC	CASSLGTGYYNEQFF
16	TRBV4-2	TRBJ2-5	many	TRBD1	TGTGCCAGCAGCCAAGATCTGAGACAGGGAGAAGAGACCCAGTACTTC	CASSQDLRQGEETQYF
13	TRBV4-1	TRBJ2-7	.	.	TGCGCCAGCAGCCAATTGGCAGGGAGAGAGCAGTACTTC	CASSQLAGREQYF
18	TRBV6-1	TRBJ2-5	many	TRBD2	TGTGCCAGCAGTGAAGAGTGGAGGCGGGAGGCCGACCAAGAGACCCAGTACTTC	CASSEEWRREADQETQYF
15	TRBV3-1	TRBJ2-1	few	TRBD2	TGTGCCAGCAGCCACCCGCATTTAGCGGGCCAACGGCAGTTCTTC	CASSHPHLAGQRQFF
14	TRBV12-3/TRBV12-4	TRBJ1-1	many	.	TGTGCCAGCAGCCTAAGTTTCGGGGGCACTGAAGCTTTCTTT	CASSLSFGGTEAFF
14	TRBV7-9	TRBJ2-7	.	TRBD1	TGTGCCAGCAGCTTCTCGGGACAGTCCTACGAGCAGTACTTC	CASSFSGQSYEQYF
15	TRBV6-1	TRBJ2-5	many	.	TGTGCCAGCAGTGAAGGCCTCAAAAATTGGGAGACCCAGTACTTC	CASSEGLKNWETQYF
13	TRBV28	TRBJ1-4	few	TRBD1	TGTGCCAGCAGACAGGGGGCACAGGAAAAACTGTTTTTT	CASRQGAQEKLFF
16	TRBV7-3	TRBJ2-1	many	.	TGTGCCAGCAGCATCGGACGTGGGGGCTCCTACAATGAGCAGTTCTTC	CASSIGRGGSYNEQFF
15	TRBV6-1	TRBJ2-2	many	.	TGTGCCAGCAGTGAGCAGAAATGGGACACCGGGGAGCTGTTTTTT	CASSEQKWDTGELFF
12	TRBV7-2	TRBJ2-5	.	.	TGTGCCAGCAGCTCTTCGATGGAGACCCAGTACTTC	CASSSSMETQYF
17	TRBV20-1	TRBJ2-2	.	.	TGCAGTGCTAGAGGGGTACCCCTGGAGGGTTTGAGCGGGGAGCTGTTTTTT	CSARGVPLEGLSGELFF
13	TRBV4-1	TRBJ2-7	few	.	TGCGCCAGCAGCCAAGTTCCTTATTACGAGCAGTACTTC	CASSQVPYYEQYF
15	TRBV11-2	TRBJ2-2	.	.	TGTGCCAGCAGCTTAGATCGAGTGGGAGTGGGGGAGCTGTTTTTT	CASSLDRVGVGELFF
14	TRBV15	TRBJ1-5	few	.	TGTGCCACCAGCAGTTTCAGGGCCGGGCAGCCCCAGCATTTT	CATSSFRAGQPQHF
18	TRBV6-5	TRBJ2-5	.	.	TGTGCCAGCAGTTACTTTGTTAGCGGAGGGGGAGACCAAGAGACCCAGTACTTC	CASSYFVSGGGDQETQYF
14	TRBV28	TRBJ2-6	many	.	TGTGCCAGCAGCCCGGGGGTCGGGGCCAACGTCCTGACTTTC	CASSPGVGANVLTF
16	TRBV12-3/TRBV12-4	TRBJ2-1	many	TRBD1	TGTGCCAGCAGCAGACAGGGACAGGGGTCTTACAATGAGCAGTTCTTC	CASSRQGQGSYNEQFF
16	TRBV28	TRBJ1-1	.	.	TGTGCCAGCAGTTTAAGGATCAACAGTGCCAACACTGAAGCTTTCTTT	CASSLRINSANTEAFF
16	TRBV10-3	TRBJ2-5	many	TRBD1	TGTGCCATCAGTGAGCCCCACTGGGACAGGGGAGAGACCCAGTACTTC	CAISEPHWDRGETQYF
17	TRBV7-3	TRBJ2-1	many	TRBD2	TGTGCCAGCAGCCCAGGACTAGCGGGAACCTTCTACAATGAGCAGTTCTTC	CASSPGLAGTFYNEQFF
14	TRBV10-2	TRBJ1-2	.	.	TGCGCCAGCAGTGAGGCCGCGGTGGCCCACGGAGGGACCTTC	CASSEAAVAHGGTF
15	TRBV4-1	TRBJ1-1	few	.	TGCGCCAGCAGCCAAGATCTAGCCTTGTATACTGAAGCTTTCTTT	CASSQDLALYTEAFF
18	TRBV2	TRBJ2-1	many	.	TGTGCCAGCAGCCCACCCGGGGACGGCCGGGTCTCCTACAATGAGCAGTTCTTC	CASSPPGDGRVSYNEQFF
14	TRBV13	TRBJ2-7	.	.	TGTGCCAGCAGCTCCACGACGGGGGCATACGAGCAGTACTTC	CASSSTTGAYEQYF
16	TRBV7-2	TRBJ2-3	.	.	TGTGCCAGCAGCATTGGACTGGGGGCCTTCACAGATACGCAGTATTTT	CASSIGLGAFTDTQYF
15	TRBV7-9	TRBJ2-1	few	.	TGTGCCAGCAGCTTAGGCAAGGCTAGCGTCGATGAGCAGTTCTTC	CASSLGKASVDEQFF
15	TRBV5-1	TRBJ1-5	many	.	TGCGCCAGCAGCTTGCAGGGGATCAGCAATCAGCCCCAGCATTTT	CASSLQGISNQPQHF
16	TRBV7-6	TRBJ2-1	many	.	TGTGCCAGCAGCTTAACCCCAGGGGTATACCACAATGAGCAGTTCTTC	CASSLTPGVYHNEQFF
16	TRBV4-2	TRBJ2-1	.	.	TGTGCCAGCAGCCAAGAAGGCCAGGGCAGATCCAATGAGCAGTTCTTC	CASSQEGQGRSNEQFF
15	TRBV5-3	TRBJ1-1	.	.	TGTGCCAGCAGCTTGACGCCTCAGGGGAAGACTGAAGCTTTCTTT	CASSLTPQGKTEAFF
15	TRBV7-8	TRBJ1-1	.	.	TGTGCCAGCAGCTTCCTGGGACGTCGGGTCACTGAAGCTTTCTTT	CASSFLGRRVTEAFF
12	TRBV7-6	TRBJ2-4	many	.	TGTGCCAGCAGCCCCCTAACAGCGATTCAGTACTTC	CASSPLTAIQYF
14	TRBV4-1	TRBJ2-3	few	.	TGCGCCAGCAGCCAAGCTAGGGCCACAGATACGCAGTATTTT	CASSQARATDTQYF
15	TRBV27	TRBJ1-2	many	.	TGTGCCAGCTCCCCGCGGGGCCATCCCAACTATGGCTACACCTTC	CASSPRGHPNYGYTF
15	TRBV4-1	TRBJ2-7	.	TRBD1	TGCGCCAGCAGCCAGGGGGACAGGGGGCAGTACGAGCAGTACTTC	CASSQGDRGQYEQYF
16	TRBV12-3/TRBV12-4	TRBJ2-1	many	TRBD2	TGTGCCAGCAGTTGGAGCGGGGATAGCTCCTACAATGAGCAGTTCTTC	CASSWSGDSSYNEQFF
14	TRBV28	TRBJ2-3	many	.	TGTGCCAGCAGGGGGGTTGTGTACACAGATACGCAGTATTTT	CASRGVVYTDTQYF
15	TRBV5-1	TRBJ1-5	few	TRBD1	TGCGCCAGCAGCGCCTGGACAGGGAGGGGTCAGCCCCAGCATTTT	CASSAWTGRGQPQHF
15	TRBV28	TRBJ1-3	.	.	TGTGCCAGCAGTTCCGCACCACGCTCTGGAAACACCATATATTTT	CASSSAPRSGNTIYF